What follows are 25 T cell receptor beta chains derived from one specimen sequenced in a study of early T cells in non-severe SARS-CoV-2 infection (dated by TCRdb to the early 2020s). Libraries came from 5' RACE. For sequencing, a NextSeq 500 was employed. The public reads were run again by TCRdb, first through fastp at Q25 and then through MiXCR, and only productive beta chains were kept. Every CDR3 protein is listed once, alongside the most common genes and DNA of its rows. This sample gives some 34,000 distinct CDR3 sequences in total; about 9.3% of them show up just once. The top ten clones comprise 10% to 15% of the sample. Sequenced input: whole blood. Receptors were obtained from an adult who was a healthcare worker with PCR-confirmed SARS-CoV-2 infection or an uninfected control (not recorded which).

The table lists this clonotype with many counts. The chain links TRBV3-1 to TRBJ1-1; 10 bases match TRBD1. V lost 1 base and J lost 9; bases outside the gene matches: 8. This CDR3 is built from 15 residues. Germline V gives CDR1 LGHDT, CDR2 YNNKEL (reference sequence). This CDR3 is CASSQVVDRGHKAFF. As DNA, the CDR3 is TGTGCCAGCAGCCAAGTGGTTGACAGGGGGCATAAAGCTTTCTTT.

This chain connects TRBV11-2 to TRBJ2-2, with no clear D. V lost 0 bases and J lost 6, with 2 bases in between. The CDR3 contains 12 residues. Germline lookup yields CDR1 SGHAT and CDR2 FQNNGV. The chain's CDR3 is CASSLDSGELFF. For the CDR3, the DNA is TGTGCCAGCAGCTTAGATTCCGGGGAGCTGTTTTTT.

By its share, this clonotype is medium-sized. V usage is TRBV7-9 and J usage is TRBJ1-5; D remains unclear. This CDR3 has 14 amino acids. V lost 1 base, J lost 4 bases, and 8 bases lay in between. Germline-derived CDR1 and CDR2 are SEHNR and FQNEAQ (reference sequence). The CDR3 DNA reads TGTGCCAGCAGCTTAGGAGGTGGAAATCAGCCCCAGCATTTT. Translated: CASSLGGGNQPQHF.

Points on this clonotype: A clone one base away is much larger, so this may be a read error. This chain connects TRBV5-1 to TRBJ2-5; 8 positions agree with TRBD2. Germline assignment: CDR1 SGHRS and CDR2 YFSETQ. CDR3 length: 13 amino acids. V lost 1 base, J lost 8 bases, and 4 bases stayed unmatched. CDR3 DNA sequence: TGCGCCAGCAGCTTGATCGGGAGGGATACCCAGTACTTC. Residues: CASSLIGRDTQYF.

The J gene is TRBJ1-1, the V gene TRBV10-3; D not certain. The CDR3 is 13 residues long. V was cut by 0 bases and J by 3 bases, with 5 bases left in between. The germline V gene encodes CDR1 ENHRY and CDR2 SYGVKD. The CDR3 here is CAISESRDTEAFF. The CDR3 DNA follows: TGTGCCATCAGTGAGTCGCGGGACACTGAAGCTTTCTTT.

This clonotype was counted at least ten times. The gene calls are TRBV7-6 and TRBJ1-1, with no clear D. The CDR3 covers 16 residues. Germline assignment: CDR1 SGHVS and CDR2 FNYEAQ. Trimming removed 1 base at V and 0 bases at J, with 12 bases between. The CDR3: CASSLGSGAMNTEAFF. The CDR3 nucleotides are TGTGCCAGCAGCTTAGGCTCCGGAGCCATGAACACTGAAGCTTTCTTT.

This clonotype appeared many times. Here the CDR3 DNA reads TGCAGTGCTCAAGACTCGGGGGGTCGCGAGACCCAGTACTTC. Protein: CSAQDSGGRETQYF. This chain joins TRBV20-1 and TRBJ2-5; 7 nucleotides align to TRBD2. The V gene end was trimmed by 5 bases and the J gene end by 5 bases; junction bases not matched to a gene: 11. Per the germline V gene, CDR1 is DFQATT and CDR2 is SNEGSKA (reference sequence). The CDR3 has 14 amino acids.

The table lists this clonotype with many counts. J is TRBJ1-1 and V is TRBV29-1, with 11 bases fitting TRBD1. The CDR3 has 12 amino acids. V lost 6 bases, J lost 5 bases, and 2 bases stayed unmatched. Germline V gene data show CDR1 as SQVTM and CDR2 as ANQGSEA. The DNA for the CDR3 is TGCAGCGTGGACAGGGGGCGGACTGAAGCTTTCTTT. Translated, it gives CSVDRGRTEAFF.

This clonotype was found many times. CDR3 sequence reads: CASSWSSGRSETQYF. The CDR3 DNA reads TGTGCCAGCAGCTGGTCGAGCGGGCGTTCAGAGACCCAGTACTTC. The V and J genes are TRBV5-4 and TRBJ2-5; D is perhaps TRBD2 (6 bases). Germline V gene data show CDR1 as SGHNT and CDR2 as YYREEE (reference sequence). Trimming left V 3 bases short and J 4 bases short, with 16 bases between. The CDR3 loop spans 15 amino acids.

This clonotype was recorded at least ten times. The J gene is TRBJ1-2, the V gene TRBV6-2 or TRBV6-3, with 10 bases matching TRBD1. This CDR3 is built from 15 residues. Per the germline V gene, CDR1 is MNHEY and CDR2 is SVGEGT. V gave up 2 bases and J gave up 2 bases; unmatched junction bases: 2. DNA for the CDR3: TGTGCCAGCAGTTACGGGACAGGGGTGAACTATGGCTACACCTTC. Its translation is CASSYGTGVNYGYTF.

This clonotype was seen many times. The rearrangement uses TRBV6-6 and TRBJ1-1; D uncertain. This CDR3 has 13 residues. V was shortened by 10 bases and J by 0 bases, with 12 bases between the two germline ends. Germline assignment: CDR1 MNHNY and CDR2 SVGAGI (reference sequence). CDR3 nucleotides: TGTGCCACCTTTCTGAGGATGAACACTGAAGCTTTCTTT. Protein: CATFLRMNTEAFF.

With respect to this clonotype: A much larger clone is a single base away; this may be a read error. The chain carries TRBV11-2 and TRBJ1-5; unclear D gene. Germline CDR1 reads SGHAT; CDR2 reads FQNNGV. This CDR3 has 13 residues. The CDR3 loop reads CASSLTPDQPRHF. The CDR3 DNA reads TGTGCCAGCAGCTTAACACCTGATCAGCCCCGGCATTTT.

This clonotype was observed many times. The rearrangement joins TRBV20-1 to TRBJ2-5; D is uncertain. Germline CDR1 reads DFQATT; CDR2 reads SNEGSKA (reference sequence). The CDR3 runs 10 residues. Trimming cost V 3 bases and J 5 bases, with 4 bases left between them. The CDR3 DNA is TGCAGTGCTAGTGGGGAGACCCAGTACTTC. Protein: CSASGETQYF.

The chain recombines TRBV29-1 with TRBJ1-2, with D unclear. V was shortened by 5 bases and J by 3 bases, with 10 bases between the two germline ends. CDR3 length: 12 amino acids. Germline V gene data show CDR1 as SQVTM and CDR2 as ANQGSEA. The CDR3, as DNA: TGCAGCGTTACCGGACGGTACTATGGCTACACCTTC. Translating gives CSVTGRYYGYTF. The variable domain in full, with the rest retrieved from reference TRBV29-1 and TRBJ1-2, is SAVISQKPSRDICQRGTSLTIQCQVDSQVTMMFWYRQQPGQSLTLIATANQGSEATYESGFVIDKFPISRPNLTFSTLTVSNMSPEDSSIYLCSVTGRYYGYTFGSGTRLTVV.

This clonotype was recorded at least ten times. J is TRBJ1-3 and V is TRBV30; 7 bases line up with TRBD1. J lost 6 bases, V lost 3 bases, and 8 bases had no gene match. The CDR3 extends over 14 amino acids. CDR1 and CDR2 from the germline V gene are GTSNPN and SVGIG (reference sequence). The CDR3 sequence is CAWSYGTGENTIYF. CDR3 nucleotide sequence: TGTGCCTGGAGCTATGGAACAGGGGAAAACACCATATATTTT. Complete variable domain (other parts from reference TRBV30 and TRBJ1-3): SQTIHQWPATLVQPVGSPLSLECTVEGTSNPNLYWYRQAAGRGLQLLFYSVGIGQISSEVPQNLSASRPQDRQFILSSKKLLLSDSGFYLCAWSYGTGENTIYFGEGSWLTVV.

There are many counts of this clonotype. The V gene is TRBV6-4, the J gene TRBJ2-5; TRBD2 matches 7 bases. The trim removed 6 bases at V and 1 base at J, leaving 8 bases unmatched. Germline CDR1 MRHNA, CDR2 SNTAGT. This CDR3 is built from 15 residues. CDR3 nucleotide sequence: TGTGCCAGCAGCCCGGGAGCGGGGACCCAAGAGACCCAGTACTTC. Amino acid sequence: CASSPGAGTQETQYF.

A remark on this clonotype: Possible read error: a much larger clone is one base away. This chain links TRBV28 with TRBJ2-2, with 12 bases aligning to TRBD1. This CDR3 is built from 14 residues. Germline CDR1 reads MDHEN; CDR2 reads SYDVKM. Written as DNA, the CDR3 is TGTGCCAGCCGGGACAGGGGGCATCTCGGGGAGCCGTTTTTT. It translates to CASRDRGHLGEPFF. The complete variable domain, with remaining parts taken from reference TRBV28 and TRBJ2-2, reads DVKVTQSSRYLVKRTGEKVFLECVQDMDHENMFWYRQDPGLGLRLIYFSYDVKMKEKGDIPEGYSVSREKKERFSLILESASTNQTSMYLCASRDRGHLGEPFFGEGSRLTVL.

This clonotype was detected many times. The gene calls are TRBV14 and TRBJ2-2; D is perhaps TRBD1 (6 bases). Trimming cost V 4 bases and J 4 bases, with 19 bases left between them. Germline V gene sequence: CDR1 SGHDN, CDR2 FVKESK. The CDR3 length is 17 residues. DNA for the CDR3: TGTGCCAGCAGCCTTCTAAGGACAGCGCGAGGCACCGGGGAGCTGTTTTTT. This encodes CASSLLRTARGTGELFF.

Within the sample, this clonotype is medium-sized (0.01 to 0.1%). The chain employs TRBV28 and TRBJ1-5; D not resolved. This CDR3 has 12 amino acids. V lost 8 bases and J lost 9, with 14 bases in between. Germline CDR1 MDHEN, CDR2 SYDVKM. CDR3: CASGSGEGPQHF. In DNA, the CDR3 is TGTGCCAGCGGCAGCGGGGAAGGGCCCCAGCATTTT.

V usage is TRBV30 and J usage is TRBJ1-3, with a weak D call TRBD1 (5 bases). The CDR3 loop spans 14 amino acids. Germline CDR1 GTSNPN, CDR2 SVGIG (reference sequence). The V end was cut by 5 bases, the J end by 2 bases, with 13 bases between. The CDR3 coding sequence is TGTGCCTGGGCGGTGGGACGGGCTGGAAACACCATATATTTT. It is translated as CAWAVGRAGNTIYF.

The chain combines TRBV10-3 with TRBJ1-6; TRBD1 matches at 7 bases. V dropped 6 bases and J dropped 5; count of bases not matched to a gene: 7. The CDR3 covers 15 residues. Germline V gene sequence: CDR1 ENHRY, CDR2 SYGVKD. CDR3 sequence reads: CAIREGQTDNSPLHF. CDR3 DNA sequence: TGTGCCATCAGAGAGGGACAGACGGATAATTCACCCCTCCACTTT.

V and J are TRBV5-4 and TRBJ2-1; D unclear. From germline, CDR1 is SGHNT and CDR2 YYREEE (reference sequence). V lost 4 bases to trimming and J lost 8 bases, with 10 bases between them. The CDR3 covers 12 residues. The CDR3 loop is CASSLDADEQFF. CDR3 nucleotide sequence: TGTGCCAGCAGCCTAGACGCGGATGAGCAGTTCTTC.

This clonotype was seen at least ten times. The chain has TRBV18 and TRBJ2-3; D remains ambiguous. In germline, CDR1 is KGHSH, CDR2 LQKENI. CDR3 length: 13 residues. Between the trimmed V and J ends, which lost 3 bases and 0 bases, there was a span of 4 bases. Written as DNA, the CDR3 is TGTGCCAGCTCACCGGAAAGCACAGATACGCAGTATTTT. This sequence encodes CASSPESTDTQYF.

In this sample, this clonotype turned up many times. The gene calls are TRBV12-3 or TRBV12-4 and TRBJ1-1; tentative D call: TRBD1 (6 bases). Trimming removed 6 bases at V and 5 bases at J, with 10 bases between. The CDR3 is 12 amino acids. CDR3 nucleotide sequence: TGTGCCAGCAGAGACAGGTATACTGAAGCTTTCTTT. Encoded protein: CASRDRYTEAFF.

This clonotype was observed at least ten times. The chain carries TRBV7-6 and TRBJ1-2; no clear D gene. V lost 0 bases and J 8 bases, leaving 19 bases between the germline ends. CDR3 size: 16 residues. Germline V gene sequence: CDR1 SGHVS, CDR2 FNYEAQ. CDR3 region: CASSLAPGVSVSGYTF. Written as DNA, the CDR3 is TGTGCCAGCAGCTTAGCCCCCGGGGTGTCGGTGAGCGGCTACACCTTC.